This TCR beta chain came from a study of CD8+CD57+ T cells in acquired aplastic anemia. At the level of the study: Across the sorted CD4+ and CD8+ cells, DNA amounts averaged about 3 ug. Healthy donors gave some 10 million reads on average for CD4+ cells.

This clonotype occurred once. Genomic DNA, serving as template, underwent TCR beta VDJ and CDR3 profiling. TCRdb re-derived calls from the reads in MiXCR, one entry per CDR3 protein. The data show hundreds of thousands of distinct CDR3 sequences, about 70% seen once. The germline V gene has CDR1 SNHLY and CDR2 FYNNEI. Trimming removed 1 base from V and 4 bases from J, with 19 bases in between. The CDR3 length is 17 residues. The V call is TRBV2, the J call TRBJ1-2; D gene uncertain. The sequence was obtained from a human donor in good health, serving as a control. Sequences were obtained from sorted CD4+, CD8+, or CD8+CD57+ T cells (not recorded which) from PBMCs. CDR3 bases: TGTGCCAGCAGTGAAGATGGTCCGGAGATTAACTCCTATGGCTACACCTTC. Its protein product is CASSEDGPEINSYGYTF.